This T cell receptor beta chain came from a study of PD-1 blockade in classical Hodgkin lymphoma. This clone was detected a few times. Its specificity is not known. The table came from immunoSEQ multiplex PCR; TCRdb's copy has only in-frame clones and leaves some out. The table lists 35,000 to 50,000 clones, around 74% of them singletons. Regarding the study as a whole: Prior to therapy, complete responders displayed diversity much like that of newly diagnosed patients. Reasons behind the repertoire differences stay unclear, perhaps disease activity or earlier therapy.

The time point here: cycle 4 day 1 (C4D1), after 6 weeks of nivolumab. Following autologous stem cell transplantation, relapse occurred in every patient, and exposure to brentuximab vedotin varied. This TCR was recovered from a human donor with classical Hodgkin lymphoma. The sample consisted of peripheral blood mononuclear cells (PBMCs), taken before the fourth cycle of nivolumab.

CDR3 protein: CASSLTLRGGDSPLHF. CDR3 DNA sequence: TGTGCCAGCAGCTTAACGTTGAGAGGGGGCGACTCACCCCTCCACTTT. The chain uses TRBV7-3 and TRBJ1-6; 7 bases are shared with TRBD1. CDR1 and CDR2 (germline): SGHTA, FQGTGA. This CDR3 spans 16 amino acids. V was pared by 0 bases and J by 10 bases, with 9 bases of the junction left unmatched. The whole variable domain, remainder taken from reference TRBV7-3 and TRBJ1-6, is GAGVSQTPSNKVTEKGKYVELRCDPISGHTALYWYRQSLGQGPEFLIYFQGTGAADDSGLPNDRFFAVRPEGSVSTLKIQRTERGDSAVYLCASSLTLRGGDSPLHFGNGTRLTVT.